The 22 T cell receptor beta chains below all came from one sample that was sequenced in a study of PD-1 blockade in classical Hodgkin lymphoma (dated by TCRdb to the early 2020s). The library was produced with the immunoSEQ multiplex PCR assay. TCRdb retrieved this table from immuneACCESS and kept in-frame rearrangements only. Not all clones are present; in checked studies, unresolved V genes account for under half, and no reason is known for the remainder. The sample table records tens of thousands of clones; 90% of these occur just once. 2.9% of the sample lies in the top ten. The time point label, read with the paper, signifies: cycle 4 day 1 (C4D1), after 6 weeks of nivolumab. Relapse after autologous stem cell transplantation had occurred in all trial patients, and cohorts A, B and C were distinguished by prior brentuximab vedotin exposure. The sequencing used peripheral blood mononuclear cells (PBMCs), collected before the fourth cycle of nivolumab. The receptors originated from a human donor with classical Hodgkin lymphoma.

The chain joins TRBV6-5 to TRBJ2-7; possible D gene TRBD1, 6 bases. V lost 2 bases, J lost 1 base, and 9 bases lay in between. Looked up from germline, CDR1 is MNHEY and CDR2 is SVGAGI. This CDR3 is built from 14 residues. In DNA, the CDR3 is TGTGCCAGCAGTTACCGGGACACATCCTACGAGCAGTACTTC. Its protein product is CASSYRDTSYEQYF.

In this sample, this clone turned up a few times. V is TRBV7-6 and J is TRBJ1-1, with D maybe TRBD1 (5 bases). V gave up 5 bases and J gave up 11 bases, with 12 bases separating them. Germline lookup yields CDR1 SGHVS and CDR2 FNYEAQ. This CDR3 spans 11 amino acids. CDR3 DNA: TGTGCCAGCAGCGAGGGACTCGGGGCTTTCTTT. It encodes CASSEGLGAFF.

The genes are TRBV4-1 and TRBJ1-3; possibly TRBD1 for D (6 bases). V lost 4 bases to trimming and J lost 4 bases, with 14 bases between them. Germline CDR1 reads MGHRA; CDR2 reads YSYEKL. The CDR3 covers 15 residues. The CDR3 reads CASSLSLGAGNTIYF. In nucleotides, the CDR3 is TGCGCCAGCAGCCTTAGCCTGGGGGCGGGAAACACCATATATTTT.

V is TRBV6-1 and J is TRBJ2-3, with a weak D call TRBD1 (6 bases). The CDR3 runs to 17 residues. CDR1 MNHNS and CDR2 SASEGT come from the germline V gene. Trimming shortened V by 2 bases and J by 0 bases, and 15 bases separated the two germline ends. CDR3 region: CASSERRGGVSTDTQYF. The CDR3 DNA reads TGTGCCAGCAGTGAAAGGCGAGGGGGAGTGAGCACAGATACGCAGTATTTT.

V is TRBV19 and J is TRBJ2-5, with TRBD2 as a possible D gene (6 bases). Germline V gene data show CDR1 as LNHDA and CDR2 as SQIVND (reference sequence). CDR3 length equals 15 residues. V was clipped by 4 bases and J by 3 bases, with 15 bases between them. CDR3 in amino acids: CASSRDSDTEETQYF. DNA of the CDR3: TGTGCCAGTAGTAGGGACTCTGACACCGAAGAGACCCAGTACTTC.

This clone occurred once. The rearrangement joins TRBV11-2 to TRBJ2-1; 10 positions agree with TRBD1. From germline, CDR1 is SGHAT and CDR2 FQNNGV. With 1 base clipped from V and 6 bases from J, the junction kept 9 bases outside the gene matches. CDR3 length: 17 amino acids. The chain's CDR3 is CASSLVKRTGGRNEQFF. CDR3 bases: TGTGCCAGCAGCTTAGTAAAAAGGACAGGGGGACGCAATGAGCAGTTCTTC. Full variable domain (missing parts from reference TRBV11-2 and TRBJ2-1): EAGVAQSPRYKIIEKRQSVAFWCNPISGHATLYWYQQILGQGPKLLIQFQNNGVVDDSQLPKDRFSAERLKGVDSTLKIQPAKLEDSAVYLCASSLVKRTGGRNEQFFGPGTRLTVL.

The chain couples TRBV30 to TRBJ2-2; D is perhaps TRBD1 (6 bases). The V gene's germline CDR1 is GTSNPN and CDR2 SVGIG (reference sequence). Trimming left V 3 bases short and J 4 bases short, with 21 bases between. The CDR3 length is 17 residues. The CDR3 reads CAWRRTVLGLGTGELFF. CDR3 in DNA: TGTGCCTGGAGAAGGACAGTTTTAGGGTTGGGCACCGGGGAGCTGTTTTTT. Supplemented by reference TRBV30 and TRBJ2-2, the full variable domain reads SQTIHQWPATLVQPVGSPLSLECTVEGTSNPNLYWYRQAAGRGLQLLFYSVGIGQISSEVPQNLSASRPQDRQFILSSKKLLLSDSGFYLCAWRRTVLGLGTGELFFGEGSRLTVL.

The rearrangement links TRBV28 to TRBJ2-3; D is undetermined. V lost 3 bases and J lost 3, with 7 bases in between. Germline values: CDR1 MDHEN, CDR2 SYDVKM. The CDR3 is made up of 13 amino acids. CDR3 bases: TGTGCCAGCAGTTTTCGGGCTACAGATACGCAGTATTTT. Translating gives CASSFRATDTQYF.

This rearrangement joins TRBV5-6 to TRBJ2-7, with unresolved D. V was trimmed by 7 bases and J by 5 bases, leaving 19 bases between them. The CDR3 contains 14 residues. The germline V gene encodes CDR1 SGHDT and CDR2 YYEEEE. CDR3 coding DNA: TGTGCCAGCGGAATGTTCCTTAGACGCCACGAGCAGTACTTC. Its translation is CASGMFLRRHEQYF.

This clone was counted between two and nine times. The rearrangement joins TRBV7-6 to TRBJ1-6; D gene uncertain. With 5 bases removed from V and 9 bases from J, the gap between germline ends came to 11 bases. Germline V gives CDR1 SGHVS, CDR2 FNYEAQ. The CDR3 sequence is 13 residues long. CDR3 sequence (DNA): TGTGCCAGCAGCCCCTCCCGTGGTTCACCCCTCCACTTT. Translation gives CASSPSRGSPLHF.

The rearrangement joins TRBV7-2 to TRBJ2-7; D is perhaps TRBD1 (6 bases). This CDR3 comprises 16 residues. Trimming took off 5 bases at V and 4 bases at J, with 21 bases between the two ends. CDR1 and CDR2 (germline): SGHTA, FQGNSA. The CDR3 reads CASSHLLDRYSYEQYF. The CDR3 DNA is TGTGCCAGCAGCCATCTATTAGACAGGTACTCTTACGAGCAGTACTTC.

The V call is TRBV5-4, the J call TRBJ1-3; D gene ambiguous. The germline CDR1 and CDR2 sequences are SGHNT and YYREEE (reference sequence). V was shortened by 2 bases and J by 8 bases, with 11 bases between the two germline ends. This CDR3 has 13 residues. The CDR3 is CASSFSGEDTIYF. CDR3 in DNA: TGTGCCAGCAGCTTTTCGGGAGAGGACACCATATATTTT.

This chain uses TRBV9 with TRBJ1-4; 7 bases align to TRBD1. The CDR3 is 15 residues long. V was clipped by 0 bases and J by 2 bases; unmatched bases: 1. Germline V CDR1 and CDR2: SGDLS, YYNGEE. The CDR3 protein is CASSVGRGTNEKLFF. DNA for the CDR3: TGTGCCAGCAGCGTAGGCAGGGGGACTAATGAAAAACTGTTTTTT.

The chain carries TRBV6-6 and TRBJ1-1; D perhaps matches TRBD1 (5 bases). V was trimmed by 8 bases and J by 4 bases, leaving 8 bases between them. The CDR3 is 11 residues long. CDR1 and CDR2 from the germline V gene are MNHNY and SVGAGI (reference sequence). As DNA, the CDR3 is TGTGCCAGCGGGAGGGGCACTGAAGCTTTCTTT. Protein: CASGRGTEAFF.

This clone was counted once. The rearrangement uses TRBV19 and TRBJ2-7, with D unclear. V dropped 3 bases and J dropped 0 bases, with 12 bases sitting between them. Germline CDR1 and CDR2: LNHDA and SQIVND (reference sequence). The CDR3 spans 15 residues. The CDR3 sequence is CASSMSDGYSYEQYF. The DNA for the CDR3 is TGTGCCAGTAGTATGTCGGACGGATACTCCTACGAGCAGTACTTC. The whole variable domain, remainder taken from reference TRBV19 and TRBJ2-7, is DGGITQSPKYLFRKEGQNVTLSCEQNLNHDAMYWYRQDPGQGLRLIYYSQIVNDFQKGDIAEGYSVSREKKESFPLTVTSAQKNPTAFYLCASSMSDGYSYEQYFGPGTRLTVT.

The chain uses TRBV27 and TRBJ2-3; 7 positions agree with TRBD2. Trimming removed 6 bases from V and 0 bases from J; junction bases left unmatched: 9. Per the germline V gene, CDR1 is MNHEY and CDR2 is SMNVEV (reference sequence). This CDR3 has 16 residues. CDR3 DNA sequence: TGTGCCAGCAGCCGCGAGGGGCGGGGGAGCACAGATACGCAGTATTTT. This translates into CASSREGRGSTDTQYF.

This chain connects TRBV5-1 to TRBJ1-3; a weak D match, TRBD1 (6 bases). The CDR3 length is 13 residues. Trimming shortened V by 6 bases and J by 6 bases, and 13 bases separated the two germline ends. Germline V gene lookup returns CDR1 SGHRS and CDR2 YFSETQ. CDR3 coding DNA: TGCGCCAGCACCGGACCAGGGGCAAACACCATATATTTT. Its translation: CASTGPGANTIYF.

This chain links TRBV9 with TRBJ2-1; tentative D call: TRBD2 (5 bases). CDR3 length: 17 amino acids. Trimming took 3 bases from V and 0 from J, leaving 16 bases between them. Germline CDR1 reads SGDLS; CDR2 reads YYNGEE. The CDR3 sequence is CASSATPSGISYNEQFF. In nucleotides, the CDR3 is TGTGCCAGCAGCGCCACCCCCTCGGGAATCTCCTACAATGAGCAGTTCTTC.

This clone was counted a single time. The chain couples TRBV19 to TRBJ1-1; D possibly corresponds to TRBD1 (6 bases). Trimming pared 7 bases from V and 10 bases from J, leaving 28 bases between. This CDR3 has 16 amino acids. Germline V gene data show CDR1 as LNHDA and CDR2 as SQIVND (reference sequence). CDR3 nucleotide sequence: TGTGCCAGTACCGCCCAGGGGCCACTGGGGCCGGATGGAGCTTTCTTT. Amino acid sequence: CASTAQGPLGPDGAFF.

The CDR3 region has the DNA TGTGCCAGTAGCCCCTCCCCTGGTCCCCCGGGGGGTACGCAGTATTTT. Amino acid sequence: CASSPSPGPPGGTQYF. This chain links TRBV19 with TRBJ2-3, with 7 bases matching TRBD2. V gave up 6 bases and J gave up 8 bases; unmatched junction bases: 17. The CDR3 length is 16 residues. Germline CDR1 is LNHDA and CDR2 is SQIVND (reference sequence).

The CDR3 region is CASSLVKDYEQYF. The CDR3 region has the DNA TGTGCCAGCAGCTTAGTTAAGGACTACGAGCAGTACTTC. This chain connects TRBV7-2 to TRBJ2-7; D is undetermined. This CDR3 has 13 amino acids. CDR1 is SGHTA, CDR2 FQGNSA, per germline. V was shortened by 1 base and J by 3 bases, with 7 bases between the two germline ends.

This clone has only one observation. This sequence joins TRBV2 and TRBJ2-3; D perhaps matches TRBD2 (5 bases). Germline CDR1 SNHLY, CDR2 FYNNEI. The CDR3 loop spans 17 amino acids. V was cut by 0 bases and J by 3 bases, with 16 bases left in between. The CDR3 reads CASSEAPLGSGTDTQYF. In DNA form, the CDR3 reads TGTGCCAGCAGTGAAGCGCCTCTAGGTTCGGGGACAGATACGCAGTATTTT.